This TCR beta chain was captured in a study of blood T cell repertoires in COVID-19. Study at large: Acute-phase and convalescent COVID-19 samples originated in the United States, Italy and Spain.

Original handling: Amplification of reference gene primers provided the estimated nucleated cell counts. Clones were read by immunoSEQ multiplex PCR, and TCRdb kept only the in-frame ones, dropping some. For V, J and clone size, that table is used; D and trimming come from the DNA. The sample consists of under 55,000 clones, roughly 85% of them appearing once. V lost 5 bases and J lost 6; bases outside the gene matches: 9. The V gene's germline CDR1 is MRHNA and CDR2 SNTAGT. This CDR3 is 16 amino acids long. The J gene is TRBJ2-2, the V gene TRBV6-4, with 10 bases identical to TRBD1. Input material: peripheral blood. The receptor comes from a man aged 65 to 79 with acute or convalescent COVID-19. For the CDR3, the DNA is TGTGCCAGCAGTCTATTCTCCGGGACAGGGGCCGGGGAGCTGTTTTTT. Its translation: CASSLFSGTGAGELFF.